The 7 T cell receptor beta chains given below trace back to one sample, sequenced in a study of shared clonotypes between healthy human individuals. The table came from immunoSEQ multiplex PCR; TCRdb's copy has only in-frame clones and leaves some out. Of around 1.9 million clones listed, 93% are singletons. The naive CD8 subset, CD45RO-negative cells positively selected for CCR7, excluded terminally differentiated effector memory CD45RA+ cells. The sample consisted of naive CD8+ T cells from PBMCs. The receptors originated from a man aged 18-30 years in good health. Some clones in this sample may be carry-over from other donors' samples.

The chain is built from TRBV5-5 and TRBJ2-7; TRBD1 matches 8 bases. This CDR3 spans 14 amino acids. Per the germline V gene, CDR1 is SGHKS and CDR2 is YYEKEE (reference sequence). The V gene end was trimmed by 2 bases and the J gene end by 2 bases; junction bases not matched to a gene: 3. The CDR3 loop is CASSFDRGPYEQYF. CDR3 nucleotides: TGTGCCAGCAGCTTCGACAGGGGTCCCTACGAGCAGTACTTC.

This clone was seen only once. This chain links TRBV7-9 with TRBJ2-7, with D perhaps being TRBD1 or TRBD2 (5 bases each). Per the germline V gene, CDR1 is SEHNR and CDR2 is FQNEAQ (reference sequence). The CDR3 loop spans 13 amino acids. V was pared by 5 bases and J by 4 bases, with 12 bases between. The CDR3 spells CASSRGREYEQYF. The DNA for the CDR3 is TGTGCCAGCAGCCGGGGCAGGGAGTACGAGCAGTACTTC. The variable domain in full, with the rest retrieved from reference TRBV7-9 and TRBJ2-7, is DTGVSQNPRHKITKRGQNVTFRCDPISEHNRLYWYRQTLGQGPEFLTYFQNEAQLEKSRLLSDRFSAERPKGSFSTLEIQRTEQGDSAMYLCASSRGREYEQYFGPGTRLTVT.

Comment on this clone: The sample contains more than one DNA sequence encoding this CDR3. The gene calls are TRBV19 and TRBJ2-5; D gene ambiguous. Germline lookup yields CDR1 LNHDA and CDR2 SQIVND (reference sequence). This CDR3 has 13 amino acids. V lost 1 base and J lost 4, with 7 bases in between. The CDR3: CASSIVPGETQYF. The CDR3 nucleotides read TGTGCCAGTAGTATAGTGCCGGGAGAGACCCAGTACTTC.

J is TRBJ1-1 and V is TRBV9; D is ambiguous. Trimming removed 2 bases at V and 1 base at J, with 12 bases between. This CDR3 contains 15 residues. The germline V gene has CDR1 SGDLS and CDR2 YYNGEE. CDR3 bases: TGTGCCAGCAGCGTTCGAGGGAACAAGAACACTGAAGCTTTCTTT. This gives the protein CASSVRGNKNTEAFF.

The V gene is TRBV28, the J gene TRBJ2-3, with a weak D call TRBD2 (5 bases). There are 12 residues in the CDR3. V lost 6 bases and J 4 bases, leaving 8 bases between the germline ends. Germline V gene sequence: CDR1 MDHEN, CDR2 SYDVKM. DNA for the CDR3: TGTGCCAGCAGCCGAGCGGCAGATACGCAGTATTTT. The encoded protein is CASSRAADTQYF.

The chain employs TRBV25-1 and TRBJ1-1; 11 positions agree with TRBD1. Germline assignment: CDR1 MGHDK and CDR2 SYGVNS. V dropped 6 bases and J dropped 8; count of bases not matched to a gene: 5. CDR3 length: 13 amino acids. For the CDR3, the DNA is TGTGCCAGCAGAACGGACAGGGGGCCGGAAGCTTTCTTT. Protein product: CASRTDRGPEAFF.

The chain employs TRBV5-1 and TRBJ2-7; unclear D gene. CDR3 length: 15 residues. V was shortened by 5 bases and J by 4 bases, with 19 bases between the two germline ends. The germline gives CDR1 SGHRS, CDR2 YFSETQ. In DNA form, the CDR3 reads TGCGCCAGCAGGGTCTGGGCTCCGACTGGTTACGAGCAGTACTTC. Encoded protein: CASRVWAPTGYEQYF.